Listed here are 16 T cell receptor beta chains from one sample, sequenced in a study of Graves' ophthalmopathy and Graves' hyperthyroidism. RNA transcripts yielded amplified TCR beta CDR3 regions. An initial RT-PCR round employing HTBI primers preceded a second-round multiplex PCR. Each CDR3 protein is one row after TCRdb ran MiXCR on the multiplex PCR reads. This sample has tens of thousands of distinct CDR3 sequences, with roughly half found just once. The sequenced sample consisted of peripheral blood. Receptor source: an adult woman with Graves' ophthalmopathy.

This clonotype was counted many times. The chain couples TRBV4-2 to TRBJ1-3, with 8 bases fitting TRBD1. Per the germline V gene, CDR1 is LGHNA and CDR2 is YNFKEQ. With V trimmed by 4 bases and J by 3 bases, 11 bases remained unmatched. This CDR3 comprises 17 residues. CDR3 nucleotides: TGTGCCAGCAGCCCTACTGAGACAGGGGCTTTTGGAAACACCATATATTTT. Translating it yields CASSPTETGAFGNTIYF.

To note about this clonotype: The junction differs from germline at one of its ends, possibly a read error. The V gene is TRBV9, the J gene TRBJ2-1; TRBD2 might be the D (6 bases). CDR1 is SGDLS and CDR2 is YYNGEE in the germline V gene. This CDR3 has 15 residues. The CDR3 DNA is TGTGCCAGCAGCGACGGGAGTATCTCCTACAATAAGCAGTTCTTC. This gives the protein CASSDGSISYNKQFF.

V usage is TRBV2 and J usage is TRBJ1-4; 7 nucleotides match TRBD1. After removal of 6 bases from V and 8 bases from J, the junction contained 9 bases not matched to a gene. The CDR3 runs to 14 residues. Germline assignment: CDR1 SNHLY and CDR2 FYNNEI. In DNA, the CDR3 is TGTGCCAGCAGAGATAACAGGGGCGACGAAAAACTGTTTTTT. Translating gives CASRDNRGDEKLFF.

The table lists this clonotype with a count of one. A read error is likely, as this CDR3 ends without the conserved phenylalanine or tryptophan. This CDR3 reads CSARVGNSSQPQHG. Written as DNA, the CDR3 is TGCAGTGCTAGAGTTGGTAATAGCAGTCAGCCCCAGCATGGT. The genes are TRBV20-1 and TRBJ1-5; D is uncertain. The CDR3 has 14 residues. CDR1 is DFQATT and CDR2 is SNEGSKA in the germline V gene (reference sequence).

This clonotype was seen a handful of times. V and J are TRBV18 and TRBJ1-1; D is undetermined. V was cut by 2 bases and J by 2 bases, with 6 bases left in between. Germline-derived CDR1 and CDR2 are KGHSH and LQKENI. This CDR3 spans 13 amino acids. The CDR3 sequence: CASSPKSNTEAFF. For the CDR3, the DNA is TGTGCCAGCTCACCAAAGTCCAACACTGAAGCTTTCTTT.

The CDR3 DNA is TGCAGTGCTAGCAGGGGGGGCACAGATACGCAGTATTTT. This codes for CSASRGGTDTQYF. This chain links TRBV20-1 with TRBJ2-3; possibly TRBD1 for D (7 bases). The CDR3 covers 13 residues. V was shortened by 3 bases and J by 1 base, with 8 bases between the two germline ends. Germline CDR1 is DFQATT and CDR2 is SNEGSKA (reference sequence).

The chain carries TRBV7-9 and TRBJ2-5; 11 nucleotides match TRBD2. Germline V gene sequence: CDR1 SEHNR, CDR2 FQNEAQ (reference sequence). The junction had 18 bases not matched to a gene; V was cut back by 5 bases and J by 4 bases. The CDR3 spans 19 residues. The CDR3 protein is CASSQDLGSSGRARETQYF. CDR3 sequence (DNA): TGTGCCAGCAGCCAAGATTTAGGGAGTAGCGGGAGGGCCCGAGAGACCCAGTACTTC.

There are many counts of this clonotype. This sequence joins TRBV11-2 and TRBJ1-1; D remains unclear. V was pared by 0 bases and J by 4 bases, with 12 bases between. Germline lookup yields CDR1 SGHAT and CDR2 FQNNGV. This CDR3 has 15 residues. CDR3 coding DNA: TGTGCCAGCAGCTTAGATCCTACGGGAATCACTGAAGCTTTCTTT. This sequence encodes CASSLDPTGITEAFF. Looking up the rest from reference TRBV11-2 and TRBJ1-1 gives the full variable domain: EAGVAQSPRYKIIEKRQSVAFWCNPISGHATLYWYQQILGQGPKLLIQFQNNGVVDDSQLPKDRFSAERLKGVDSTLKIQPAKLEDSAVYLCASSLDPTGITEAFFGQGTRLTVV.

Note on this clonotype: This may stem from a read error, because a much larger clone lies one nucleotide away. The chain joins TRBV3-1 to TRBJ1-6; D possibly corresponds to TRBD1 (5 bases). Germline assignment: CDR1 LGHDT and CDR2 YNNKEL (reference sequence). The CDR3 is made up of 16 amino acids. In nucleotides, the CDR3 is TGTGCCAGCAGCCAAGCCCCCCCGCAGGGTAATTCACCCCCCCACTTT. Amino acids: CASSQAPPQGNSPPHF.

This clonotype was seen repeatedly, ten times or more. The J gene is TRBJ2-1, the V gene TRBV5-1; maybe TRBD1 (6 bases). Germline V gives CDR1 SGHRS, CDR2 YFSETQ. This CDR3 has 13 residues. V lost 5 bases, J lost 4 bases, and 10 bases lay in between. The CDR3 sequence is CASRQDSYNEQFF. CDR3 in DNA: TGCGCCAGCAGACAGGACAGTTACAATGAGCAGTTCTTC.

This clonotype occurred many times. The chain recombines TRBV7-9 with TRBJ2-5, with D hard to call. The CDR3 spans 12 residues. CDR1 and CDR2 (germline): SEHNR, FQNEAQ (reference sequence). Between the trimmed V and J ends, which lost 2 bases and 5 bases, there was a span of 6 bases. DNA for the CDR3: TGTGCCAGCAGCTTAATGGATGAGACCCAGTACTTC. As protein: CASSLMDETQYF.

The J gene is TRBJ2-2, the V gene TRBV7-2; D may be TRBD1 or TRBD2 (5 bases each). Trimming took off 6 bases at V and 5 bases at J, with 16 bases between the two ends. Looked up from germline, CDR1 is SGHTA and CDR2 is FQGNSA. This CDR3 contains 15 residues. The CDR3 DNA sequence: TGTGCCAGCAGTTTTAGGAGCAGGGAGACCGGGGAGCTGTTTTTT. This translates into CASSFRSRETGELFF.

In its sample, this clonotype was seen once. This chain links TRBV27 with TRBJ2-7; TRBD2 aligns across 8 bases. The CDR3 sequence is 15 residues long. The germline gives CDR1 MNHEY, CDR2 SMNVEV (reference sequence). V gave up 6 bases and J gave up 7 bases; unmatched junction bases: 14. The CDR3 sequence: CASSPVAGRYNEQYF. The CDR3 nucleotides read TGTGCCAGCAGCCCTGTAGCGGGACGATACAATGAGCAGTACTTC.

Worth noting for this clonotype: The CDR3 ends on some other residue instead of the conserved phenylalanine or tryptophan, so this is likely a read error. The V gene is TRBV20-1, the J gene TRBJ1-5; 10 bases are shared with TRBD1. The CDR3 spans 16 residues. CDR1 DFQATT and CDR2 SNEGSKA come from the germline V gene (reference sequence). Trimming at V came to 6 bases and at J to 0 bases, leaving 8 bases not matched to a gene. The CDR3 bases are TGCAGTGCCCGGACAGGGGGGGTTTATAGCAATCAGCCCCAGCATCTG. Amino acids: CSARTGGVYSNQPQHL.

This clonotype was picked up one time. This chain links TRBV20-1 with TRBJ2-7, with TRBD1 matching over 8 bases. V gave up 5 bases and J gave up 0 bases; unmatched junction bases: 3. Germline CDR1 reads DFQATT; CDR2 reads SNEGSKA (reference sequence). The CDR3 spans 13 residues. CDR3 sequence reads: CSAGQGRSYEQYF. The CDR3, as DNA: TGCAGTGCTGGACAGGGCCGCTCCTACGAGCAGTACTTC.

This clonotype showed up many times. The chain recombines TRBV2 with TRBJ2-2, with D possibly being TRBD1 (6 bases). The CDR3 runs to 15 residues. Looked up from germline, CDR1 is SNHLY and CDR2 is FYNNEI. The V gene lost 4 bases and the J gene lost 5 bases, with 14 bases spanning the gap. CDR3 nucleotide sequence: TGTGCCAGCAGTGGGGGGACAAGGGGGACCGGGGAGCTGTTTTTT. This sequence encodes CASSGGTRGTGELFF. The entire variable domain, with the rest obtained from reference TRBV2 and TRBJ2-2, is as follows: EPEVTQTPSHQVTQMGQEVILRCVPISNHLYFYWYRQILGQKVEFLVSFYNNEISEKSEIFDDQFSVERPDGSNFTLKIRSTKLEDSAMYFCASSGGTRGTGELFFGEGSRLTVL.